Below are 15 T cell receptor beta chains sequenced from a single sample in a study of T cell changes during pregnancy in multiple sclerosis. The assay was immunoSEQ multiplex PCR, and TCRdb's table has in-frame clones only and misses some. Of fewer than 100,000 clones in the sample, approximately 94% were seen once. The specimen comprised peripheral blood, sampled after pregnancy. These receptors originate from a female donor in good health, enrolled as a control in a pregnancy study.

The genes are TRBV6-5 and TRBJ1-1; weak D call: TRBD1 (6 bases). The germline V gene encodes CDR1 MNHEY and CDR2 SVGAGI. The V and J ends lost 4 bases and 5 bases respectively, with 11 bases between them. This CDR3 contains 13 residues. The CDR3 DNA sequence: TGTGCCAGCAGTTCTCCGCAGGGGACTGAAGCTTTCTTT. It translates to CASSSPQGTEAFF.

V usage is TRBV5-4 and J usage is TRBJ2-7; TRBD1 aligns across 8 bases. The CDR3 loop spans 16 amino acids. Per germline, CDR1 SGHNT and CDR2 YYREEE (reference sequence). V lost 4 bases, J lost 5 bases, and 14 bases stayed unmatched. Here the CDR3 reads CASSPTQGAGSNEQYF. CDR3 coding DNA: TGTGCCAGCAGCCCTACCCAGGGGGCCGGATCGAACGAGCAGTACTTC.

This clone was counted ten times or more. The V gene is TRBV4-2, the J gene TRBJ1-6, with TRBD1 matching over 7 bases. The CDR3 is 15 residues long. Losses at the gene ends were 1 base for V and 5 bases for J; bases not matched to a gene: 2. Germline CDR1 is LGHNA and CDR2 is YNFKEQ. The CDR3 DNA reads as TGTGCCAGCAGCCAAGGGGGGACAGATAATTCACCCCTCCACTTT. Translation: CASSQGGTDNSPLHF.

The chain couples TRBV29-1 to TRBJ1-2, with D possibly matching TRBD1 (5 bases). The CDR3 sequence is 12 residues long. Trimming cost V 8 bases and J 8 bases, with 18 bases left between them. The germline gives CDR1 SQVTM, CDR2 ANQGSEA. The CDR3 protein is CSSSGSGNGYTF. The CDR3 bases are TGCAGCTCCTCTGGGTCAGGGAACGGCTACACCTTC.

The J gene is TRBJ1-5, the V gene TRBV6-1; weak D call: TRBD1 (5 bases). CDR3 length equals 12 residues. Germline V gene sequence: CDR1 MNHNS, CDR2 SASEGT. V lost 8 bases and J 7 bases, leaving 12 bases between the germline ends. The CDR3 region has the DNA TGTGCCAGCTCACAGGTTGGCCAGCCCCAGCATTTT. Translated: CASSQVGQPQHF.

The J gene is TRBJ2-7, the V gene TRBV7-2; maybe TRBD2 (7 bases). Germline assignment: CDR1 SGHTA and CDR2 FQGNSA. This CDR3 has 14 residues. Trimming shortened V by 8 bases and J by 0 bases, and 14 bases separated the two germline ends. This chain's CDR3 is CASGGGGSSYEQYF. CDR3 sequence (DNA): TGTGCCAGCGGGGGGGGCGGGAGCTCCTACGAGCAGTACTTC.

The rearrangement uses TRBV28 and TRBJ2-7; 8 bases agree with TRBD1. V trimming: 2 bases; J trimming: 1 base; junction bases outside the gene matches: 7. The CDR3 contains 16 residues. Germline CDR1 reads MDHEN; CDR2 reads SYDVKM. The chain's CDR3 is CASSLLIRGRSYEQYF. In DNA, the CDR3 is TGTGCCAGCAGTTTACTCATCAGGGGGCGGTCCTACGAGCAGTACTTC.

The chain joins TRBV7-9 to TRBJ2-1, with TRBD2 matching 14 bases. V was clipped by 4 bases and J by 10 bases; unmatched bases: 6. The CDR3 runs 15 residues. From germline, CDR1 is SEHNR and CDR2 FQNEAQ (reference sequence). CDR3 coding DNA: TGTGCCAGCAGCTCCGGGACTAGCGGGAGCGGGGAGCAGTTCTTC. Its protein is CASSSGTSGSGEQFF.

V usage is TRBV18 and J usage is TRBJ2-7; 9 bases align to TRBD2. This CDR3 has 14 residues. CDR1 and CDR2 (germline): KGHSH, LQKENI. V lost 3 bases, J lost 6 bases, and 6 bases stayed unmatched. The CDR3 DNA follows: TGTGCCAGCTCACCTAGGAGCGGGGGGAGCGAGCAGTACTTC. Encoded protein: CASSPRSGGSEQYF.

J is TRBJ1-4 and V is TRBV19; a weak D match, TRBD1 (5 bases). The CDR3 spans 15 residues. Trimming took off 2 bases at V and 8 bases at J, with 15 bases between the two ends. The germline gives CDR1 LNHDA, CDR2 SQIVND (reference sequence). CDR3 residues: CASSIYPGLGEKLFF. CDR3 DNA sequence: TGTGCCAGTAGTATATATCCGGGACTCGGAGAAAAACTGTTTTTT.

V and J are TRBV5-4 and TRBJ2-5; D remains ambiguous. V gave up 0 bases and J gave up 1 base, with 10 bases separating them. From germline, CDR1 is SGHNT and CDR2 YYREEE (reference sequence). This CDR3 is 15 amino acids long. The CDR3 nucleotides read TGTGCCAGCAGCTTGGAAAGCCCTGCCCAAGAGACCCAGTACTTC. As protein: CASSLESPAQETQYF.

A single count supports this clone. The chain combines TRBV5-1 with TRBJ2-3; 8 bases align to TRBD2. Germline CDR1 and CDR2: SGHRS and YFSETQ. The length of the CDR3 is 13 residues. With V trimmed by 3 bases and J by 3 bases, 0 bases remained unmatched. The CDR3 DNA sequence: TGCGCCAGCAGCTCTAGCGGGACAGATACGCAGTATTTT. It specifies CASSSSGTDTQYF.

The chain couples TRBV7-9 to TRBJ2-1, with 14 bases lining up with TRBD2. The V gene end was trimmed by 4 bases and the J gene end by 8 bases; junction bases not matched to a gene: 7. Germline CDR1 SEHNR, CDR2 FQNEAQ (reference sequence). This CDR3 region has 16 residues. Written as DNA, the CDR3 is TGTGCCAGCAGCTCCAGGACTAGCGGGAGGTTGGATGAGCAGTTCTTC. Translation gives CASSSRTSGRLDEQFF.

This sequence joins TRBV18 and TRBJ2-7; the match to TRBD1 covers 8 bases. The V and J ends lost 7 bases and 1 base, in that order; junction bases with no gene match: 3. Germline V gene sequence: CDR1 KGHSH, CDR2 LQKENI. This CDR3 has 13 residues. CDR3: CASCRDRSYEQYF. The CDR3 coding sequence is TGTGCCAGCTGCAGGGACAGGTCCTACGAGCAGTACTTC.

The V and J genes are TRBV5-4 and TRBJ2-5; 8 positions agree with TRBD1. The CDR3 has 13 residues. The germline CDR1 and CDR2 sequences are SGHNT and YYREEE (reference sequence). Losses at the gene ends were 3 bases for V and 5 bases for J; bases not matched to a gene: 3. The CDR3 here is CASSSQGVETQYF. The DNA of the CDR3 is TGTGCCAGCAGCTCACAGGGGGTCGAGACCCAGTACTTC. The full variable domain, completed using reference TRBV5-4 and TRBJ2-5, is ETGVTQSPTHLIKTRGQQVTLRCSSQSGHNTVSWYQQALGQGPQFIFQYYREEENGRGNFPPRFSGLQFPNYSSELNVNALELDDSALYLCASSSQGVETQYFGPGTRLLVL.